This entry describes one TCR beta chain. Runs used v3.0 of the immunoSEQ assay and were done at survey level. TCRdb's copy holds only in-frame clones and misses some; the assay was immunoSEQ multiplex PCR. The table has about 30,000 clones, about 85% seen once. The CDR3 loop spans 16 amino acids. V lost 0 bases and J 1 base, leaving 10 bases between the germline ends. Germline CDR1 SGDLS, CDR2 YYNGEE. The source of the sample is a study of long-term antiretroviral therapy in people with HIV. This receptor was taken from a man aged 40-49 years with HIV. The source was unsorted PBMCs, collected 3 years after starting antiretroviral therapy. V gene TRBV9 combines with J gene TRBJ2-2, with D tentatively TRBD1 (6 bases). CDR3 region: CASSVVPGQNTGELFF. The CDR3 DNA reads as TGTGCCAGCAGCGTAGTCCCGGGACAGAACACCGGGGAGCTGTTTTTT.